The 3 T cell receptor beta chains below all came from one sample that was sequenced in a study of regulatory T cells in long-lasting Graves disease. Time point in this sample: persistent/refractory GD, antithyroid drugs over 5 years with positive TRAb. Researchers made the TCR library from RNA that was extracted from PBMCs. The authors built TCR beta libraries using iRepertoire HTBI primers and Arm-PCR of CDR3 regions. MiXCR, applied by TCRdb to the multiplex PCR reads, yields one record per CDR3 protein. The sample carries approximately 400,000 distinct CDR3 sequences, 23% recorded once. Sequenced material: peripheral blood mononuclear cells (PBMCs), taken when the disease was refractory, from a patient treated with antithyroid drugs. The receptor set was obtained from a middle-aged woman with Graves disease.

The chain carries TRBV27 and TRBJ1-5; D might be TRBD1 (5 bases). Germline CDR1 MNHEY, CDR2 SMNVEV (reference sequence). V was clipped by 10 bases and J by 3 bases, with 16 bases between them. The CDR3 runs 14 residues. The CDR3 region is CATRESGFNQPQHF. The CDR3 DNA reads TGTGCCACCCGAGAATCAGGGTTCAATCAGCCCCAGCATTTT.

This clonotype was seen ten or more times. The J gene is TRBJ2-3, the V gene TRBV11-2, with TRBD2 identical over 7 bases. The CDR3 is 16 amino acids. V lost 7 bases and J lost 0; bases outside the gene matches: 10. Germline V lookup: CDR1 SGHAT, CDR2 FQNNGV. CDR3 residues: CASNSVAGVSTDTQYF. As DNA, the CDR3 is TGTGCCAGCAACTCGGTTGCGGGAGTTAGCACAGATACGCAGTATTTT.

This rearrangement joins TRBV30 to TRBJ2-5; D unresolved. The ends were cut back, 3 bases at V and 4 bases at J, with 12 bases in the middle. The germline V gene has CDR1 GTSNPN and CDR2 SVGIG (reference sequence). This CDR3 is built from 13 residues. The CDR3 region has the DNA TGTGCCTGGAGCGTATATCCAATAGAGACCCAGTACTTC. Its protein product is CAWSVYPIETQYF.